This T cell receptor (beta chain) was recovered during a study of radiation and T cells in renal cell carcinoma. The study's findings and limits: Without pretreatment biopsies, baseline tumor clonotype presence was undetermined.

Clones were read by immunoSEQ multiplex PCR, and TCRdb kept only the in-frame ones, dropping some. The sample lists 90,000 to 100,000 clones; about 79% were seen once. Details on this clone: As yet, its antigen is unknown.

Time point noted: blood 4 weeks post-SBRT, at nephrectomy. Specified treatment: 15 Gy SBRT to primary tumor, nephrectomy 4 weeks later. Nephrectomy followed 15 Gy stereotactic body radiation by 4 weeks. Radiation-treated patients gave blood at baseline, week 2 and week 4. Clear cell pathology was present in this patient's renal cell carcinoma. Sample: blood, taken from a patient whose treatment included radiotherapy and nephrectomy. This TCR was recovered from a man aged 55 to 70 with renal cell carcinoma.

The CDR3 spells CASSPLAGEIDTQYF. The CDR3, as DNA: TGTGCCAGCTCACCACTAGCGGGAGAAATAGATACGCAGTATTTT. The V gene is TRBV18, the J gene TRBJ2-3, with 9 nucleotides matching TRBD2. J gave up 5 bases and V 1 base, and 4 bases lay outside the gene matches. The CDR3 has 15 amino acids. Germline values: CDR1 KGHSH, CDR2 LQKENI.